This record covers a single T cell receptor beta chain. This sample was included in a study of cytomegalovirus exposure and HLA in healthy donors. On the study more broadly: Earlier findings included 90 million to 120 million unique TCR beta sequences obtained from 150 million to 200 million T cells.

Vbeta (60) and Jbeta (13) primers were used in the PCR. TCRdb's copy holds only in-frame clones and misses some; the assay was immunoSEQ multiplex PCR. Of about 190,000 clones detected, around 75% appear once; the ten largest clones hold about 5.6%. After removal of 10 bases from V and 1 base from J, the junction contained 6 bases not matched to a gene. The CDR3 is 14 amino acids. Germline V CDR1 and CDR2: MNHEY, SVGAGI. What was sequenced was PBMCs. This TCR came from a woman in her 30s in good health and CMV-seropositive. V gene TRBV6-5 combines with J gene TRBJ2-1, with 8 bases that match TRBD1. The CDR3 nucleotides are TGTGCCAAAACAGGGGGATTGTCCTACAATGAGCAGTTCTTC. It codes for CAKTGGLSYNEQFF.